This T cell receptor beta chain was identified during a study of blood T cell repertoires in COVID-19. Here immunoSEQ multiplex PCR was the method, and the copy in TCRdb shows in-frame clones only, minus some. This sample carries around 200,000 clones, about four fifths of them seen once, and the ten largest clones take around 6%. Seattle cases were enrolled at active infection and followed longitudinally. Germline trimming cut 0 bases from V and 5 bases from J; bases unmatched to any gene: 9. The CDR3 runs to 17 residues. Germline V lookup: CDR1 LGHNA, CDR2 YSLEER. This receptor was obtained from a middle-aged woman with COVID-19, enrolled during active disease. Sequencing used peripheral blood. The chain is built from TRBV4-3 and TRBJ2-5; 10 bases line up with TRBD2. As DNA, the CDR3 is TGCGCCAGCAGCCAAGAAGCAGCGGGGGGGATCGGGGAGACCCAGTACTTC. Translated, it gives CASSQEAAGGIGETQYF.